Presented here are 15 T cell receptor beta chains from one specimen sequenced in a study of T cell responses to AZD1222 COVID-19 vaccine. Assay: immunoSEQ multiplex PCR; the TCRdb copy retains only in-frame clones and omits some. This table holds 150,000 to 250,000 clones, approximately 89% found once. Here the sequenced sample was peripheral blood, taken 28 days after the second AZD1222 dose. The receptor source for this set is an adult who received the AZD1222 COVID-19 vaccine.

The chain couples TRBV3-1 (or the pseudogene TRBV3-2) to TRBJ1-6, with D perhaps TRBD1 (6 bases). Germline V gives CDR1 LGHDT, CDR2 YNNKEL (reference sequence). The CDR3 runs to 14 residues. The V end lost 1 base, the J end lost 11 bases, and 12 bases lay between the germline ends. The CDR3 DNA is TGTGCCAGCAGCCAAGGGACAGTTGGTCCACCCCTCCACTTT. Its translation: CASSQGTVGPPLHF.

This chain uses TRBV18 with TRBJ1-2; maybe TRBD1 (6 bases). This CDR3 is 17 amino acids long. Trimming pared 3 bases from V and 4 bases from J, leaving 21 bases between. Germline V gives CDR1 KGHSH, CDR2 LQKENI. DNA for the CDR3: TGTGCCAGCTCACCTTCCCCATTTGCCGGACAGACCTATGGCTACACCTTC. Its protein is CASSPSPFAGQTYGYTF.

The V call is TRBV30, the J call TRBJ2-2; D could derive from TRBD1 or TRBD2 (5 bases each). The germline CDR1 and CDR2 sequences are GTSNPN and SVGIG (reference sequence). The V and J ends lost 5 bases and 0 bases respectively, with 13 bases between them. The CDR3 consists of 15 residues. CDR3 bases: TGTGCCTGGGACCGGGGCGGTGCGAACACCGGGGAGCTGTTTTTT. This sequence encodes CAWDRGGANTGELFF.

This clone was observed once. V and J are TRBV6-5 and TRBJ2-1; 8 positions match TRBD2. The CDR3 extends over 12 amino acids. Germline V lookup: CDR1 MNHEY, CDR2 SVGAGI. With 8 bases clipped from V and 7 bases from J, the junction kept 4 bases outside the gene matches. CDR3 in amino acids: CASGVAGNEQFF. CDR3 coding DNA: TGTGCCAGCGGGGTAGCGGGGAATGAGCAGTTCTTC.

The V gene is TRBV6-2 or TRBV6-3, the J gene TRBJ1-2; D not resolved. This CDR3 has 14 amino acids. Trimming left V 1 base short and J 3 bases short, with 9 bases between. The germline V gene has CDR1 MNHEY and CDR2 SVGEGT. The CDR3: CASSYYRTDYGYTF. The CDR3 bases are TGTGCCAGCAGTTACTACCGGACGGACTATGGCTACACCTTC.

The rearrangement joins TRBV18 to TRBJ2-7; no clear D. This CDR3 is built from 12 residues. V shed 6 bases and J shed 2 bases, with 8 bases lying between them. Germline V gives CDR1 KGHSH, CDR2 LQKENI. Here the CDR3 DNA reads TGTGCCAGCTCCCCCACTCCCTACGAGCAGTACTTC. Translating it yields CASSPTPYEQYF.

This clone was counted a few times. V usage is TRBV9 and J usage is TRBJ2-5; 7 bases line up with TRBD1. CDR1 and CDR2 (germline): SGDLS, YYNGEE. V gave up 0 bases and J gave up 2 bases; unmatched junction bases: 13. The CDR3 loop spans 18 amino acids. Here the CDR3 reads CASSVAKWGGRGQETQYF. The CDR3 DNA reads TGTGCCAGCAGCGTAGCTAAGTGGGGCGGCAGGGGGCAAGAGACCCAGTACTTC.

This chain joins TRBV27 and TRBJ2-7, with TRBD1 matching 8 bases. This CDR3 has 15 residues. Germline trimming cut 5 bases from V and 0 bases from J; bases unmatched to any gene: 6. Looked up from germline, CDR1 is MNHEY and CDR2 is SMNVEV (reference sequence). CDR3 bases: TGTGCCAGCAGTCCCTGGGACAGGCTCTCCTACGAGCAGTACTTC. It encodes CASSPWDRLSYEQYF.

The chain combines TRBV10-3 with TRBJ1-2; D gene uncertain. Trimming shortened V by 6 bases and J by 2 bases, and 10 bases separated the two germline ends. The CDR3 is 13 residues long. Germline CDR1 reads ENHRY; CDR2 reads SYGVKD. CDR3 residues: CAISPGANYGYTF. The DNA for the CDR3 is TGTGCCATCAGCCCGGGCGCCAACTATGGCTACACCTTC.

This chain connects TRBV5-1 to TRBJ1-2; 9 bases map to TRBD1. The CDR3 covers 16 residues. V was clipped by 0 bases and J by 7 bases; unmatched bases: 10. Per the germline V gene, CDR1 is SGHRS and CDR2 is YFSETQ. The CDR3 spells CASSLVNDRGKAGYTF. In DNA form, the CDR3 reads TGCGCCAGCAGCTTGGTGAACGACAGGGGGAAAGCTGGCTACACCTTC. Using reference TRBV5-1 and TRBJ1-2 for the parts outside the CDR3, the full variable domain is KAGVTQTPRYLIKTRGQQVTLSCSPISGHRSVSWYQQTPGQGLQFLFEYFSETQRNKGNFPGRFSGRQFSNSRSEMNVSTLELGDSALYLCASSLVNDRGKAGYTFGSGTRLTVV.

This clone was observed once. This rearrangement joins TRBV4-2 to TRBJ2-7; D not certain. Germline-derived CDR1 and CDR2 are LGHNA and YNFKEQ. The CDR3 spans 11 residues. Trimming left V 4 bases short and J 1 base short, with 2 bases between. CDR3 bases: TGTGCCAGCAGCCGATCCTACGAGCAGTACTTC. Encoded protein: CASSRSYEQYF.

This clone was counted once. The chain has TRBV5-4 and TRBJ2-7, with TRBD2 identical over 11 bases. This CDR3 spans 16 amino acids. V shed 3 bases, J shed 4 bases, and the junction held 9 bases outside the gene matches. Germline V gene sequence: CDR1 SGHNT, CDR2 YYREEE (reference sequence). DNA for the CDR3: TGTGCCAGCAGCTCGCCCACTAGCGGGAGTATTTACGAGCAGTACTTC. Translation gives CASSSPTSGSIYEQYF.

The chain's CDR3 is CASSQGGYGRGNTQYF. The CDR3 DNA sequence: TGTGCCAGCAGCCAGGGGGGCTACGGACGCGGAAATACGCAGTATTTT. The chain links TRBV3-1 (or the pseudogene TRBV3-2) to TRBJ2-3; either TRBD1 or TRBD2 may supply D (6 bases each). V lost 3 bases and J 7 bases, leaving 20 bases between the germline ends. Germline CDR1 LGHDT, CDR2 YNNKEL (reference sequence). The CDR3 sequence is 16 residues long.

The chain recombines TRBV29-1 with TRBJ1-2; 11 positions match TRBD1. Germline CDR1 reads SQVTM; CDR2 reads ANQGSEA. This CDR3 comprises 16 residues. V lost 4 bases to trimming and J lost 7 bases; unmatched junction nucleotides: 14. In DNA, the CDR3 is TGCAGCGTTGTCCTAGGGACAGGGGGTCTTTACGCTGGCTACACCTTC. This codes for CSVVLGTGGLYAGYTF.

The rearrangement links TRBV5-1 to TRBJ2-1; 8 nucleotides match TRBD1. CDR3 length equals 13 residues. In germline, CDR1 is SGHRS, CDR2 YFSETQ. After removal of 6 bases from V and 6 bases from J, the junction contained 5 bases not matched to a gene. The CDR3 here is CASIDTGGNEQFF. CDR3 DNA sequence: TGCGCCAGCATCGACACAGGGGGCAATGAGCAGTTCTTC.